The present T cell receptor beta chain was sequenced within a study of control samples from healthy donors and cancer patients (dated by TCRdb to between 2020 and 2021). Points on this clone: Its binding antigen is unknown. Per-base quality was not reported, and no clone a single base away is much larger than it.

V and J are trimmed by 6 bases and 4 bases, and the gene matches miss 4 bases of the junction. Via the germline V gene (reference sequence), CDR1 is LNHDA and CDR2 SQIVND. The CDR3 sequence holds 15 residues, the cysteine and phenylalanine included. Only the CDR3 part of the read is kept: 45 bases, read in frame from the first base. Receptors were amplified or captured by the immunoSEQ multiplex PCR assay. The table comes from immuneACCESS by way of TCRdb, which keeps in-frame sequences with V and J called. Part of the clones is missing from these tables; in studies checked, under half for an unresolved V gene and the rest for unknown reasons. Here the sample has 150,000 to 200,000 clones; roughly 89% occur a single time. Of the sample, around 12% falls within the top ten clones.

The sequencing sample was made of blood. This sequence originates from a man aged 30 to 45 in good health. The chain employs TRBV19 and TRBJ2-2, with 11 bases matching TRBD2. The DNA sequence reads TGTGCCAGTAGCGGACTAGCGGGTGGCACCGGGGAGCTGTTTTTT. Its product reads: CASSGLAGGTGELFF.